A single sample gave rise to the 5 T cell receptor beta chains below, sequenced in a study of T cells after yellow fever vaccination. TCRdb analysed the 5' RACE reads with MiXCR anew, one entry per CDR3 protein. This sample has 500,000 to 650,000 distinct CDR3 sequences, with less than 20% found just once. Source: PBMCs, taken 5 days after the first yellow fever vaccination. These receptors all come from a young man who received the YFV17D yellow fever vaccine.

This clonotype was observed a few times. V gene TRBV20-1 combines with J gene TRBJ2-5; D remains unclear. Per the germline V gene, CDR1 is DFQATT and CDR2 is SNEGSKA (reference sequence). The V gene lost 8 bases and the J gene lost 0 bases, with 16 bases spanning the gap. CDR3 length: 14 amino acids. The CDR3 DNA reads TGCAGTCCTTTGGGCAGACATCACCAAGAGACCCAGTACTTC. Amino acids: CSPLGRHHQETQYF.

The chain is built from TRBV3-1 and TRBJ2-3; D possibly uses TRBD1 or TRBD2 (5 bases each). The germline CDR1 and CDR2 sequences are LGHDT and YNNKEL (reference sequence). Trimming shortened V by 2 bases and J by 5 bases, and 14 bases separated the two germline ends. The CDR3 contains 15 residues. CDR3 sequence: CASSQSRGVRDTQYF. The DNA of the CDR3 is TGTGCCAGCAGCCAAAGCCGAGGGGTTAGAGATACGCAGTATTTT.

CDR3 coding DNA: TGTGCCAGCAGTTACTCGATGCTCGGAGGCTATGGCTACACCTTC. This gives the protein CASSYSMLGGYGYTF. This chain links TRBV6-5 with TRBJ1-2; D is ambiguous. Germline lookup yields CDR1 MNHEY and CDR2 SVGAGI. The CDR3 sequence is 15 residues long. V was clipped by 0 bases and J by 4 bases, with 12 bases between them.

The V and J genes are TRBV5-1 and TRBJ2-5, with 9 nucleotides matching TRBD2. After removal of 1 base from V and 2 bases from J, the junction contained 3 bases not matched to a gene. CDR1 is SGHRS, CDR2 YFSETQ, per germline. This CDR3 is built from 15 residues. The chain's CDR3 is CASSLLSGGQETQYF. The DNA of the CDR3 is TGCGCCAGCAGCTTGCTTAGCGGGGGACAAGAGACCCAGTACTTC.

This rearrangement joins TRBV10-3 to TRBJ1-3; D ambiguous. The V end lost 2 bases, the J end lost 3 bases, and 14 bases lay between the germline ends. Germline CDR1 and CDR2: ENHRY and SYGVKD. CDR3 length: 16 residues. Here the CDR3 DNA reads TGTGCCATCAGTGAGGGTCCAGCAGGTCTTGGAAACACCATATATTTT. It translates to CAISEGPAGLGNTIYF.